The entry that follows covers one TCR beta chain sequence. The antigen is not known. Mouse gene names apply. The CDR3 goes on 1 residue after the read ends, and that part is filled in from the germline J gene. TCRdb's copy holds only in-frame clones and misses some; the assay was immunoSEQ multiplex PCR. The sample lists around 50,000 clones, around 70% seen once, with around 0.6% in the top ten. The CDR3 runs 14 residues. Germline CDR1 SQVVS, CDR2 ANEGSEA. Deletions cut 2 bases from V and 0 bases from J, with 7 bases between. This specimen belongs to a study of tissue T cells after allogeneic stem cell transplantation. The study, taken as a whole, reports: The study did not identify alloreactive or antigen-specific tissue TCRs, and some clones might be persisting host cells. Within patients, tissue anatomy strongly shaped TCR repertoire composition. Only a limited share of tissue TCRs appeared in blood or spleen.

The receptor comes from a pool of C57BL/6 mice in good health. The chain uses TRBV30 and TRBJ2-2; D is tentatively TRBD1 or TRBD2 (5 bases each). Sequencing was carried out using sorted cells pooled from one or two spleens. The CDR3 here is CSSRRGANTGQLYF. The sequenced part of the CDR3 DNA is TGTAGTTCTAGACGGGGCGCAAACACCGGGCAGCTCTAC.